Presented here are 32 T cell receptor beta chains from one specimen sequenced in a study of control samples from healthy donors and cancer patients. Sequencing was performed with immunoSEQ multiplex PCR; in TCRdb, only in-frame clones are kept and a portion is missing. This sample yields some 140,000 clones, of which about nine tenths are seen a single time; about 10% belongs to the top ten. Sequencing was performed on blood. The receptors shown here come from a man aged 30 to 39 in good health.

This chain connects TRBV7-9 to TRBJ2-1; D uncertain. The CDR3 contains 15 residues. V was cut by 5 bases and J by 6 bases, with 17 bases left in between. CDR1 SEHNR and CDR2 FQNEAQ come from the germline V gene (reference sequence). The CDR3 region has the DNA TGTGCCAGCAGCCCCGGCGAACAAATTTTCAATGAGCAGTTCTTC. Translation gives CASSPGEQIFNEQFF.

This chain links TRBV30 with TRBJ1-4; 8 bases are shared with TRBD1. V was pared by 0 bases and J by 8 bases, with 5 bases of the junction left unmatched. Germline V gene sequence: CDR1 GTSNPN, CDR2 SVGIG (reference sequence). This CDR3 spans 14 amino acids. The CDR3 sequence is CAWSVGTGVEKLFF. CDR3 nucleotide sequence: TGTGCCTGGAGTGTTGGGACAGGCGTGGAAAAACTGTTTTTT.

The J gene is TRBJ2-2, the V gene TRBV11-2, with D maybe TRBD2 (6 bases). This CDR3 region has 18 residues. The V end lost 1 base, the J end lost 6 bases, and 21 bases lay between the germline ends. Germline V gene sequence: CDR1 SGHAT, CDR2 FQNNGV. The CDR3 DNA reads as TGTGCCAGCAGCTTAGTTAATTCCGGCGGGGTAGCCGCCGGGGAGCTGTTTTTT. This codes for CASSLVNSGGVAAGELFF. Based on the CDR3 plus reference TRBV11-2 and TRBJ2-2, the full variable domain is EAGVAQSPRYKIIEKRQSVAFWCNPISGHATLYWYQQILGQGPKLLIQFQNNGVVDDSQLPKDRFSAERLKGVDSTLKIQPAKLEDSAVYLCASSLVNSGGVAAGELFFGEGSRLTVL.

This chain joins TRBV28 and TRBJ1-1; TRBD1 is a possible D gene (6 bases). The V end was cut by 3 bases, the J end by 4 bases, with 15 bases between. The CDR3 runs to 15 residues. Germline lookup yields CDR1 MDHEN and CDR2 SYDVKM. CDR3 bases: TGTGCCAGCAGTTTTCTGGGGGGGGCGGGCACTGAAGCTTTCTTT. Translated: CASSFLGGAGTEAFF.

Details on this clone: One end of the junction varies from germline; a read error may be responsible. The chain uses TRBV7-8 and TRBJ1-2; 10 nucleotides match TRBD1. Germline CDR1 is SGHVS and CDR2 is FQNEAQ. The CDR3 is 13 residues long. CDR3 DNA: TGTGCCAGCAGCTTAGCCCGGGACAGGGGACACAAATTC. Its protein product is CASSLARDRGHKF.

This clone was seen a single time. The rearrangement links TRBV24-1 to TRBJ1-4; the D gene is possibly TRBD1 (6 bases). V was clipped by 7 bases and J by 8 bases, with 10 bases between them. The germline gives CDR1 KGHDR, CDR2 SFDVKD. This CDR3 has 12 amino acids. The CDR3 protein is CATSRGGEKLFF. The CDR3, as DNA: TGTGCCACCAGCAGGGGTGGCGAAAAACTGTTTTTT.

The chain links TRBV2 to TRBJ2-1, with 12 bases lining up with TRBD2. V shed 4 bases and J 8 bases; nucleotides not matched to a gene: 6. The CDR3 is 15 amino acids. Per germline, CDR1 SNHLY and CDR2 FYNNEI. The CDR3 DNA follows: TGTGCCAGCAGTGTTAGGACTAGCGGGAATGATGAGCAGTTCTTC. Protein product: CASSVRTSGNDEQFF.

The V and J genes are TRBV9 and TRBJ2-3, with TRBD2 matching 7 bases. Trimming removed 4 bases from V and 5 bases from J; junction bases left unmatched: 10. This CDR3 region has 15 residues. Germline CDR1 is SGDLS and CDR2 is YYNGEE. The CDR3 DNA follows: TGTGCCAGCAGCCCTAGCGGAGGGCAGATAGATACGCAGTATTTT. It specifies CASSPSGGQIDTQYF. Complete variable domain (other parts from reference TRBV9 and TRBJ2-3): DSGVTQTPKHLITATGQRVTLRCSPRSGDLSVYWYQQSLDQGLQFLIQYYNGEERAKGNILERFSAQQFPDLHSELNLSSLELGDSALYFCASSPSGGQIDTQYFGPGTRLTVL.

The rearrangement links TRBV9 to TRBJ2-1, with 8 bases aligning to TRBD2. The CDR3 covers 15 residues. CDR1 is SGDLS and CDR2 is YYNGEE in the germline V gene. The V gene end was trimmed by 1 base and the J gene end by 7 bases; junction bases not matched to a gene: 7. CDR3 DNA sequence: TGTGCCAGCAGCGTACAGGCGCCTAGCGGGAATGAGCAGTTCTTC. Protein product: CASSVQAPSGNEQFF.

V gene TRBV2 combines with J gene TRBJ2-1; 7 bases fit TRBD1. CDR3 size: 12 residues. The V gene end was trimmed by 6 bases and the J gene end by 10 bases; junction bases not matched to a gene: 6. From germline, CDR1 is SNHLY and CDR2 FYNNEI. CDR3 coding DNA: TGTGCCAGCAGCTTGACAGGGCGGGAGCAGTTCTTC. Translated: CASSLTGREQFF.

The V call is TRBV11-2, the J call TRBJ2-1; weak D call: TRBD1 (5 bases). The V gene's germline CDR1 is SGHAT and CDR2 FQNNGV. The CDR3 sequence is 15 residues long. Trimming shortened V by 5 bases and J by 2 bases, and 13 bases separated the two germline ends. The CDR3 here is CASSTPSQAYNEQFF. The CDR3 bases are TGTGCCAGCAGCACCCCCTCACAGGCCTACAATGAGCAGTTCTTC. The entire variable domain, with the rest obtained from reference TRBV11-2 and TRBJ2-1, is as follows: EAGVAQSPRYKIIEKRQSVAFWCNPISGHATLYWYQQILGQGPKLLIQFQNNGVVDDSQLPKDRFSAERLKGVDSTLKIQPAKLEDSAVYLCASSTPSQAYNEQFFGPGTRLTVL.

This rearrangement joins TRBV14 to TRBJ1-1; D uncertain. This CDR3 comprises 16 residues. The ends were cut back, 2 bases at V and 6 bases at J, with 19 bases in the middle. Germline values: CDR1 SGHDN, CDR2 FVKESK. The DNA of the CDR3 is TGTGCCAGCAGCCAATTAGGGAGACCTGGGAAGGCTGAAGCTTTCTTT. Amino acids: CASSQLGRPGKAEAFF.

V gene TRBV27 combines with J gene TRBJ2-7, with 8 bases lining up with TRBD2. The germline gives CDR1 MNHEY, CDR2 SMNVEV (reference sequence). V shed 1 base, J shed 3 bases, and the junction held 11 bases outside the gene matches. The CDR3 length is 17 residues. CDR3 residues: CASSLFGGGLYDYEQYF. Written as DNA, the CDR3 is TGTGCCAGCAGTTTATTCGGCGGGGGGTTATATGACTACGAGCAGTACTTC.

The rearrangement joins TRBV2 to TRBJ2-3; 8 nucleotides match TRBD2. The V and J ends lost 5 bases and 1 base, in that order; junction bases with no gene match: 8. The CDR3 length is 16 residues. Germline V gene sequence: CDR1 SNHLY, CDR2 FYNNEI. The CDR3 DNA reads TGTGCCAGCAGTAGGTTGGCGGGAGGAGGCACAGATACGCAGTATTTT. Translation: CASSRLAGGGTDTQYF.

CDR3: CASTAIQGYGYTF. For the CDR3, the DNA is TGTGCCAGCACCGCAATACAGGGTTATGGCTACACCTTC. The chain is built from TRBV6-6 and TRBJ1-2, with D tentatively TRBD1 (6 bases). Trimming took off 7 bases at V and 5 bases at J, with 14 bases between the two ends. The CDR3 contains 13 residues. CDR1 and CDR2 from the germline V gene are MNHNY and SVGAGI (reference sequence).

V usage is TRBV7-3 and J usage is TRBJ1-3; D gene uncertain. This CDR3 has 13 amino acids. Per the germline V gene, CDR1 is SGHTA and CDR2 is FQGTGA. V lost 2 bases and J 3 bases, leaving 5 bases between the germline ends. The CDR3 loop reads CASSLGDGNTIYF. The CDR3 coding sequence is TGTGCCAGCAGCTTAGGTGATGGAAACACCATATATTTT.

The sample holds one count of this clone. The chain couples TRBV7-2 to TRBJ2-7, with D possibly being TRBD1 (5 bases). This CDR3 spans 14 amino acids. The germline CDR1 and CDR2 sequences are SGHTA and FQGNSA. Trimming removed 3 bases at V and 0 bases at J, with 9 bases between. The CDR3 reads CASSFSRASYEQYF. In nucleotides, the CDR3 is TGTGCCAGCAGCTTCTCCAGGGCCTCCTACGAGCAGTACTTC.

The J gene is TRBJ2-7, the V gene TRBV18; 8 bases agree with TRBD2. The V gene's germline CDR1 is KGHSH and CDR2 LQKENI. V lost 5 bases to trimming and J lost 2 bases; unmatched junction nucleotides: 8. CDR3 size: 15 residues. Here the CDR3 reads CASSTRSGGTYEQYF. Written as DNA, the CDR3 is TGTGCCAGCTCAACGAGAAGCGGGGGAACCTACGAGCAGTACTTC.

The chain employs TRBV15 and TRBJ2-7; TRBD2 agrees at 7 bases. The CDR3 loop spans 15 amino acids. V trimming: 1 base; J trimming: 3 bases; junction bases outside the gene matches: 6. Germline V gives CDR1 LNHNV, CDR2 YYDKDF (reference sequence). CDR3 DNA sequence: TGTGCCACCAGCAGAGGACGCGGGAGTTACTACGAGCAGTACTTC. Protein: CATSRGRGSYYEQYF.

This chain links TRBV6-6 with TRBJ1-6; D gene ambiguous. The germline V gene encodes CDR1 MNHNY and CDR2 SVGAGI (reference sequence). There are 15 residues in the CDR3. V lost 4 bases to trimming and J lost 2 bases, with 9 bases between them. CDR3 protein: CASSSELPYNSPLHF. CDR3 sequence (DNA): TGTGCCAGCAGTTCGGAGCTTCCCTATAATTCACCCCTCCACTTT.

The rearrangement links TRBV6-6 to TRBJ1-2; possibly TRBD1 for D (5 bases). The germline V gene has CDR1 MNHNY and CDR2 SVGAGI (reference sequence). The ends were cut back, 5 bases at V and 0 bases at J, with 10 bases in the middle. The CDR3 spans 14 residues. Here the CDR3 DNA reads TGTGCCAGCAGTCCCGGGACGACTAACTATGGCTACACCTTC. Amino acids: CASSPGTTNYGYTF.

This chain uses TRBV19 with TRBJ2-1; TRBD1 matches at 7 bases. Germline V lookup: CDR1 LNHDA, CDR2 SQIVND (reference sequence). V lost 5 bases, J lost 15 bases, and 7 bases stayed unmatched. The CDR3 runs 11 residues. This CDR3 reads CASSVTGLMFF. The CDR3 DNA sequence: TGTGCCAGTAGTGTGACAGGGTTAATGTTCTTC.

Here the CDR3 DNA reads TGTGCCAGCAGTTTGGCAGAGTTGAACACTGAAGCTTTCTTT. This translates into CASSLAELNTEAFF. The chain uses TRBV28 and TRBJ1-1; D not resolved. In germline, CDR1 is MDHEN, CDR2 SYDVKM. V was cut by 3 bases and J by 0 bases, with 8 bases left in between. The CDR3 sequence is 14 residues long.

The V and J genes are TRBV12-3 or TRBV12-4 and TRBJ2-7; maybe TRBD1 (6 bases). CDR3 length: 12 residues. V lost 1 base and J lost 9, with 10 bases in between. CDR3 region: CASSLVTGWQYF. The CDR3 DNA reads as TGTGCCAGCAGTTTAGTAACAGGGTGGCAGTACTTC.

V gene TRBV2 combines with J gene TRBJ2-3, with 7 bases fitting TRBD1. The CDR3 sequence is 11 residues long. CDR1 is SNHLY and CDR2 is FYNNEI in the germline V gene. V lost 7 bases to trimming and J lost 13 bases; unmatched junction nucleotides: 8. The CDR3 DNA follows: TGTGCCAGCAAAGAGGGGGCGATGGAGTATTTT. Its protein is CASKEGAMEYF.

The chain's CDR3 is CASSEIGTGGKETQYF. As DNA, the CDR3 is TGTGCCAGCAGCGAGATCGGGACAGGGGGCAAGGAGACCCAGTACTTC. V gene TRBV7-9 combines with J gene TRBJ2-5; TRBD1 matches at 12 bases. This CDR3 contains 16 residues. The germline CDR1 and CDR2 sequences are SEHNR and FQNEAQ (reference sequence). V lost 5 bases to trimming and J lost 5 bases; unmatched junction nucleotides: 9.

The CDR3 nucleotides read TGTGCCACCAGGAGGGGCAGGGAAGGCTACACCTTC. Translated: CATRRGREGYTF. The chain joins TRBV24-1 to TRBJ1-2, with TRBD1 as a possible D gene (5 bases). Germline assignment: CDR1 KGHDR and CDR2 SFDVKD. The V and J ends lost 7 bases and 8 bases respectively, with 13 bases between them. This CDR3 is 12 amino acids long.

V usage is TRBV6-5 and J usage is TRBJ2-1, with TRBD2 identical over 7 bases. The CDR3 is made up of 15 amino acids. Germline-derived CDR1 and CDR2 are MNHEY and SVGAGI. V dropped 5 bases and J dropped 6; count of bases not matched to a gene: 10. The CDR3 DNA sequence: TGTGCCAGCAGTCGGGAGGAACCCCAGGGCAATGAGCAGTTCTTC. It codes for CASSREEPQGNEQFF.

The chain couples TRBV27 to TRBJ2-1; 8 bases fit TRBD1. The CDR3 is 15 amino acids. V lost 5 bases to trimming and J lost 2 bases; unmatched junction nucleotides: 5. Germline V gene lookup returns CDR1 MNHEY and CDR2 SMNVEV (reference sequence). CDR3 in DNA: TGTGCCAGCAGTACTCGGACAGGGACCTACAATGAGCAGTTCTTC. Translation gives CASSTRTGTYNEQFF.

The count of this clone is one. The genes are TRBV28 and TRBJ2-3, with D possibly TRBD2 on 6 matching bases. V was clipped by 1 base and J by 3 bases, with 11 bases between them. The germline V gene has CDR1 MDHEN and CDR2 SYDVKM. This CDR3 comprises 15 residues. CDR3 in amino acids: CASSLLGGKTDTQYF. The CDR3 DNA follows: TGTGCCAGCAGTTTATTGGGCGGGAAGACAGATACGCAGTATTTT.

This rearrangement joins TRBV28 to TRBJ2-5, with a weak D call TRBD2 (5 bases). This CDR3 has 13 amino acids. V lost 1 base and J lost 5, with 8 bases in between. Germline values: CDR1 MDHEN, CDR2 SYDVKM. The CDR3 DNA sequence: TGTGCCAGCAGTTTATCCGGGGATGAGACCCAGTACTTC. Its protein product is CASSLSGDETQYF.

This chain connects TRBV19 to TRBJ1-1, with 8 bases lining up with TRBD1. In germline, CDR1 is LNHDA, CDR2 SQIVND (reference sequence). Trimming at V came to 3 bases and at J to 4 bases, leaving 10 bases not matched to a gene. This CDR3 has 16 residues. CDR3 residues: CASSIVSGGSSTEAFF. CDR3 DNA: TGTGCCAGTAGTATTGTTTCAGGGGGCTCGAGCACTGAAGCTTTCTTT. The full variable domain, rest sourced from reference TRBV19 and TRBJ1-1, is DGGITQSPKYLFRKEGQNVTLSCEQNLNHDAMYWYRQDPGQGLRLIYYSQIVNDFQKGDIAEGYSVSREKKESFPLTVTSAQKNPTAFYLCASSIVSGGSSTEAFFGQGTRLTVV.